This record concerns one T cell receptor (beta chain) sequence. Its target is unknown. CDR3 size: 14 residues. The germline V and J ends were trimmed by 4 bases and 0 bases, with 7 bases remaining between them. Germline CDR1 SGHDN, CDR2 FVKESK. TCRdb's table, derived via immunoSEQ multiplex PCR, lists solely in-frame clones and lacks some. The table lists just over 20,000 clones, over 65% of them singletons, with roughly 15% in the top ten. These data come from a study of T cells in localized non-small cell lung cancer. General observations from the study: Median detection of top 100 tumor clones in adjacent lung was approximately 50 clones. It was uninvolved adjacent lung that showed the highest T cell clonality, exceeding tumor.

V gene TRBV14 combines with J gene TRBJ1-3, with D hard to call. The sequenced sample was PBMCs, obtained before any cancer treatment. This TCR was sampled from a woman aged 35 to 69 with stage II squamous cell lung carcinoma. The CDR3 here is CASSPPASGNTIYF. DNA for the CDR3: TGTGCCAGCAGCCCACCGGCCTCTGGAAACACCATATATTTT. The whole variable domain, remainder taken from reference TRBV14 and TRBJ1-3, is EAGVTQFPSHSVIEKGQTVTLRCDPISGHDNLYWYRRVMGKEIKFLLHFVKESKQDESGMPNNRFLAERTGGTYSTLKVQPAELEDSGVYFCASSPPASGNTIYFGEGSWLTVV.